A single sample is the source of the 18 T cell receptor beta chains below, sequenced in a study of T cell responses to AZD1222 COVID-19 vaccine. TCRdb's copy holds only in-frame clones and misses some; the assay was immunoSEQ multiplex PCR. The sample yields some 110,000 clones, roughly 89% seen once. Sequencing used peripheral blood, obtained 28 days after the second AZD1222 dose. These receptors were collected from an adult who received the AZD1222 COVID-19 vaccine.

The gene calls are TRBV27 and TRBJ1-1; 7 nucleotides agree with TRBD1. The germline V gene has CDR1 MNHEY and CDR2 SMNVEV (reference sequence). After removal of 4 bases from V and 11 bases from J, the junction contained 4 bases not matched to a gene. This CDR3 contains 11 residues. The CDR3 is CASSSTGRAFF. CDR3 bases: TGTGCCAGCAGTTCGACAGGGAGGGCTTTCTTT.

This clone has only a few counts. This chain connects TRBV5-6 to TRBJ2-7; the D gene is possibly TRBD2 (6 bases). The CDR3 runs to 13 residues. Trimming removed 2 bases at V and 7 bases at J, with 13 bases between. Germline values: CDR1 SGHDT, CDR2 YYEEEE. In DNA, the CDR3 is TGTGCCAGCAGCTTTGGGACTCCCCGGGAGCAGTACTTC. Translating it yields CASSFGTPREQYF.

The chain joins TRBV9 to TRBJ2-1; 9 bases align to TRBD1. The ends lost 0 bases at V and 2 bases at J; junction bases unmatched: 0. CDR1 and CDR2 from the germline V gene are SGDLS and YYNGEE. The CDR3 is made up of 15 amino acids. CDR3 region: CASSVGTGAYNEQFF. The CDR3 DNA reads TGTGCCAGCAGCGTAGGGACAGGGGCCTACAATGAGCAGTTCTTC.

This chain connects TRBV11-2 to TRBJ1-4; D unresolved. CDR3 length equals 14 residues. The V gene lost 4 bases and the J gene lost 4 bases, with 10 bases spanning the gap. In germline, CDR1 is SGHAT, CDR2 FQNNGV. As DNA, the CDR3 is TGTGCCAGCAGCTCTACGGCTGGTAATGAAAAACTGTTTTTT. Translated, it gives CASSSTAGNEKLFF.

The genes are TRBV15 and TRBJ2-1; 9 nucleotides agree with TRBD1. This CDR3 comprises 15 residues. With 8 bases clipped from V and 0 bases from J, the junction kept 5 bases outside the gene matches. CDR1 is LNHNV and CDR2 is YYDKDF in the germline V gene (reference sequence). CDR3 nucleotides: TGTGCCACCGCAGGGACAGGGAGCTCCTACAATGAGCAGTTCTTC. Encoded protein: CATAGTGSSYNEQFF.

CDR3 protein: CASSSQDVRELFF. CDR3 in DNA: TGTGCCAGCAGCTCCCAAGACGTAAGGGAGCTGTTTTTT. V is TRBV5-4 and J is TRBJ2-2; D is uncertain. This CDR3 contains 13 residues. The germline V gene encodes CDR1 SGHNT and CDR2 YYREEE (reference sequence). V gave up 3 bases and J gave up 9 bases, with 12 bases separating them.

The chain carries TRBV9 and TRBJ2-1; tentatively, D is TRBD1 or TRBD2 (5 bases each). Per the germline V gene, CDR1 is SGDLS and CDR2 is YYNGEE. The CDR3 loop spans 15 amino acids. The germline V and J ends were trimmed by 5 bases and 2 bases, with 14 bases remaining between them. Here the CDR3 reads CASSRRDQTYNEQFF. CDR3 sequence (DNA): TGTGCCAGCAGTCGCCGGGACCAGACCTACAATGAGCAGTTCTTC.

The V and J genes are TRBV6-5 and TRBJ2-1; 11 nucleotides agree with TRBD2. From germline, CDR1 is MNHEY and CDR2 SVGAGI. The CDR3 loop spans 13 amino acids. V dropped 7 bases and J dropped 7; count of bases not matched to a gene: 3. The DNA for the CDR3 is TGTGCCAGCAACCTAGCGGGAGGTAATGAGCAGTTCTTC. Its protein is CASNLAGGNEQFF.

The CDR3 loop reads CASSRDSSYNEQFF. In nucleotides, the CDR3 is TGTGCCAGCAGCCGGGACTCCTCCTACAATGAGCAGTTCTTC. The chain links TRBV3-1 (or the pseudogene TRBV3-2) to TRBJ2-1; weak D call: TRBD2 (6 bases). Germline V gene sequence: CDR1 LGHDT, CDR2 YNNKEL (reference sequence). This CDR3 is 14 amino acids long. The germline V and J ends were trimmed by 4 bases and 0 bases, with 7 bases remaining between them.

The chain uses TRBV5-1 and TRBJ2-1, with D perhaps matching TRBD2 (6 bases). Trimming removed 4 bases from V and 0 bases from J, with 14 bases in between. The germline CDR1 and CDR2 sequences are SGHRS and YFSETQ. This CDR3 has 16 amino acids. The CDR3 DNA is TGCGCCAGCAGCCCGAGGGCGGAGGGCTCCTACAATGAGCAGTTCTTC. The encoded protein is CASSPRAEGSYNEQFF. The full variable domain, completed using reference TRBV5-1 and TRBJ2-1, is KAGVTQTPRYLIKTRGQQVTLSCSPISGHRSVSWYQQTPGQGLQFLFEYFSETQRNKGNFPGRFSGRQFSNSRSEMNVSTLELGDSALYLCASSPRAEGSYNEQFFGPGTRLTVL.

The V gene is TRBV3-1 (or the pseudogene TRBV3-2), the J gene TRBJ2-1, with D possibly being TRBD2 (5 bases). V was clipped by 1 base and J by 7 bases, with 8 bases between them. Germline CDR1 is LGHDT and CDR2 is YNNKEL (reference sequence). The CDR3 consists of 13 residues. Written as DNA, the CDR3 is TGTGCCAGCAGCCAAGGGAGGTTTAATGAGCAGTTCTTC. Its translation is CASSQGRFNEQFF.

The rearrangement links TRBV9 to TRBJ1-1; weak D call: TRBD1 (5 bases). The length of the CDR3 is 12 residues. Between the trimmed V and J ends, which lost 0 bases and 11 bases, there was a span of 11 bases. The germline V gene has CDR1 SGDLS and CDR2 YYNGEE. The DNA for the CDR3 is TGTGCCAGCAGCGTAGTTGGGGGGGAGGCTTTCTTT. Amino acids: CASSVVGGEAFF. Based on the CDR3 plus reference TRBV9 and TRBJ1-1, the full variable domain is DSGVTQTPKHLITATGQRVTLRCSPRSGDLSVYWYQQSLDQGLQFLIQYYNGEERAKGNILERFSAQQFPDLHSELNLSSLELGDSALYFCASSVVGGEAFFGQGTRLTVV.

This clone was counted a single time. The chain joins TRBV19 to TRBJ1-1, with D perhaps TRBD1 (6 bases). The germline CDR1 and CDR2 sequences are LNHDA and SQIVND (reference sequence). Trimming stripped 5 bases from V and 1 base from J, with 14 bases between. This CDR3 is 15 amino acids long. The CDR3 nucleotides are TGTGCCAGTAGTCAAAAGGACAGAAAGAACACTGAAGCTTTCTTT. Translation gives CASSQKDRKNTEAFF.

V usage is TRBV24-1 and J usage is TRBJ2-1; tentatively, D is TRBD2 (5 bases). The V end was cut by 4 bases, the J end by 8 bases, with 11 bases between. CDR3 length equals 13 residues. The germline V gene encodes CDR1 KGHDR and CDR2 SFDVKD. The CDR3 here is CATSETGLYEQFF. CDR3 DNA sequence: TGTGCCACCAGTGAAACCGGACTCTATGAGCAGTTCTTC.

The CDR3 DNA reads TGTGCCAGCTCACCTCCCGGGACTAGTTTCAATGAGCAGTTCTTC. Residues: CASSPPGTSFNEQFF. This rearrangement joins TRBV18 to TRBJ2-1; 8 nucleotides line up with TRBD2. Germline V CDR1 and CDR2: KGHSH, LQKENI. With 3 bases clipped from V and 6 bases from J, the junction kept 7 bases outside the gene matches. CDR3 length: 15 amino acids.

The chain uses TRBV19 and TRBJ2-7; 10 nucleotides agree with TRBD2. The CDR3 spans 14 residues. The V gene's germline CDR1 is LNHDA and CDR2 SQIVND (reference sequence). The V gene end was trimmed by 4 bases and the J gene end by 4 bases; junction bases not matched to a gene: 4. DNA of the CDR3: TGTGCCAGTAGTACTAGCGGGAGTGCGTACGAGCAGTACTTC. Translating gives CASSTSGSAYEQYF.

The chain combines TRBV28 with TRBJ2-6, with 8 nucleotides matching TRBD1. This CDR3 region has 15 residues. Germline V gives CDR1 MDHEN, CDR2 SYDVKM. V lost 8 bases to trimming and J lost 0 bases; unmatched junction nucleotides: 3. The CDR3 nucleotides read TGTGCCAGCGGGACAGGAGGCTCTGGGGCCAACGTCCTGACTTTC. Its protein is CASGTGGSGANVLTF.

The chain carries TRBV6-2 or TRBV6-3 and TRBJ2-3; 9 positions match TRBD2. J was trimmed by 7 bases and V by 1 base; bases with no gene match: 9. Germline CDR1 is MNHEY and CDR2 is SVGEGT. The CDR3 length is 16 residues. CDR3 DNA sequence: TGTGCCAGCAGTTACTTTCTAGCGGGAACCTCGAATACGCAGTATTTT. Translation: CASSYFLAGTSNTQYF.